This TCR beta chain came from a study of T cell responses to AZD1222 COVID-19 vaccine. Across the whole study: Recipients boosted at about 4 weeks or about 12 weeks are pooled. Study findings and constraints: Clonal diversity may have been underestimated, and the donors were mostly white British, with more females than males. Nearly half of spike-specific TCRs reportedly go after variant regions that carry no mutations. Rises in breadth and depth of Spike-specific TCRs came after two AZD1222 doses.

Points on this clone: Its antigen is not identified.

The CDR3 covers 14 residues. The V end lost 1 base, the J end lost 3 bases, and 7 bases lay between the germline ends. The germline gives CDR1 SGHVS, CDR2 FQNEAQ. Profiled with immunoSEQ multiplex PCR; TCRdb holds only in-frame clones, not every one. The table includes more than 100,000 clones, about 90% detected once. The receptor comes from an adult in good health. The J gene is TRBJ1-5, the V gene TRBV7-8; D call uncertain. The sequencing here drew on peripheral blood, taken on day 0 of AZD1222 vaccination. The CDR3 DNA follows: TGTGCCAGCAGCTTAGGCCGGCTCAATCAGCCCCAGCATTTT. It encodes CASSLGRLNQPQHF.